A single TCR beta chain is shown here with its context. Its antigen has not been determined. No much larger clone exists at a distance of one base, and base qualities are not known. Library construction relied on the immunoSEQ multiplex PCR assay. For the multiplex PCR, a mixture combining 60 forward primers for TCR Vbeta segments and 13 reverse primers for TCR Jbeta segments was used. A multiplex PCR assay on genomic DNA amplified the CDR3 region of rearranged TCR beta genes. Amplified TCR beta libraries were sequenced as 87-base-pair reads on the Illumina HiSeq System. Per the source publication's procedure: In a later analysis, tens of millions of unique TCR beta chains were counted across the 690 or so repertoires, and approximately 11 million of these chains were shared by at least two donors. Raw reads were error-corrected and collapsed into unique sequences by a nearest-neighbor algorithm in which closely related sequences were merged to remove PCR and sequencing errors. CDR3 sequences were aligned to IMGT reference sequences to assign V, D and J gene segments. For a sequence to be retained, a match of at least six nucleotides was required to both a V gene segment and a J gene segment. Rearrangements were classified as productive when the CDR3 lacked stop codons and remained in frame with V and J, and all other rearrangements were classified as non-productive. CDR3 was defined according to IMGT convention as the region running from the second conserved V-encoded cysteine to the conserved J-encoded phenylalanine. The earlier analysis of 450 to 750 of the donors excluded any sequence lacking an unambiguous match to a single V gene segment. In an earlier analysis of approximately 500 of the donors, a V segment was called functional when productive rearrangements were above 56.7%, and segregating when the standard deviation between donors exceeded 5%. A statistical classification framework was built for diagnosing cytomegalovirus status from the catalog of TCR beta chain sequences. V and J gene assignment, in a later analysis, came from comparing TCR nucleotide sequences with IMGT/GENE-DB human TR gene sequences. Using the TCRdist pipeline, a later analysis assigned CDR3 sequences along with most-parsimonious VDJ recombination scenarios. In a later analysis, each TCR beta chain was defined by its CDR3 amino acid sequence together with its V-gene family, and reads without a unique V-gene family were excluded. A later analysis removed nearly 600 highly shared, low-generation-probability nucleotide sequences to deal with suspected cross-contamination and a sequencing artifact. For each public chain, a later analysis derived a clonal expansion index from normalized ranks of inferred template counts within each repertoire. Generation probabilities in a later analysis came from a VDJ recombination model fitted to out-of-frame rearrangements, and those results were checked against IGoR. In a later analysis, hypergeometric tests were used to score TCR-TCR, TCR-HLA and TCR-CMV co-occurrence, with a repertoire-size bias correction applied to TCR pairs. A later analysis estimated false discovery rates by permuting HLA or CMV assignments 20 times. A later analysis grouped co-occurring TCRs with DBSCAN, adding TCRdist sequence similarity when clustering within HLA-allele-positive subsets. For co-occurrence clustering, repertoires with fewer than 30,000 or more than 120,000 public chains were excluded, along with about five repertoires with anomalous nucleotide sharing. TCRdb obtained this table from immuneACCESS and retained in-frame rearrangements with V and J assigned. These tables miss some clones; where compared with another copy, unresolved V genes account for less than half of the shortfall, and the remainder is unexplained. D and trimming come from the DNA, and the V and J calls and clone size come from that table. Here the sample has 110,000 or so clones; approximately 71% occur a single time. The biggest ten clones account for 8.4% of the sample.

In total, approximately 700 healthy bone marrow donors made up the cohort. Cohort members were all nominally healthy when sampled, although unrecorded immune exposures were likely present. The donor tested CMV seronegative and was one of the 352 seronegative cohort members. A peripheral blood sample was collected from each donor, and TCR beta sequencing was performed on peripheral blood mononuclear cells. The Qiagen DNeasy Blood Extraction Kit was used to extract genomic DNA from the blood cell samples. Looking up the germline V gene yields CDR1 MNHEY and CDR2 SVGAGI. V is reduced by 5 bases and J by 3 bases, leaving a spacing of 14 bases between them. Spanning cysteine to phenylalanine, the CDR3 consists of 15 amino acids. The entry retains the CDR3 DNA only, 45 bases that are in frame from base 1. The source of the sample is a study of cytomegalovirus exposure and HLA in healthy donors (dated by TCRdb to 2015 to 2018). For the wider study: According to an earlier analysis of a few hundred of the donors, about 180 million T cells yielded roughly 110 million unique TCR beta sequences and around 300 Gb of sequence data. The study used immunosequencing to profile the T cell repertoires of several hundred subjects and linked those repertoires to cytomegalovirus serostatus. Approximately 300 gigabases of sequencing data and approximately 93 million unique TCR sequences were included in an early release covering several hundred HLA-typed donors. Donor age, sex, ethnicity and CMV serostatus were collected together with the repertoire data. An earlier analysis of 587 of the donors used high-throughput TCR beta sequencing to judge whether each TCR beta V gene segment behaved as functional or pseudogenic. Class I and class II HLA loci were covered by the typing at four-digit resolution. In a later analysis, previously published TCR beta repertoires from about 640 donors were re-analyzed and high-resolution HLA genotyping was added so that TCR occurrence patterns could be studied. The number of donors typed differed by locus, with about 620-630 for A, B, C, DRB1 and DQB1, about 500 for DQA1, some 570 for DPA1, and around 460 for DPB1. A later genetic analysis used genome-wide SNP genotypes for about 65% of the roughly 670 donors, treating that subset as a discovery cohort. The study was designed to test whether signatures of past pathogen exposure could be identified by cataloging public T cell receptors. In the later analysis, no new phenotypic data were used to find candidate immune exposures; instead, reliance was placed on TCR beta sequences and their occurrence across donors. The study combined high-throughput TCR immunosequencing, statistical association of individual TCRs with disease status, and machine learning to predict cytomegalovirus infection status. Among 300 to 450 genotyped donors of the cohort, an average of approximately 240,000 unique TCR beta nucleotide sequences were sequenced per donor, roughly 20% of them non-productive. All discovery cohort repertoires had been generated using a single sequencing platform. Along with the approximately 700-subject first cohort, a separate validation cohort of over 90 different subjects was used. Five DR-DQ haplotypes were treated as single units for association and clustering because of strong linkage in the cohort. Of the roughly 400 genotyped donors, around 81% fell in the genetic ancestry cluster associated with self-reported Caucasian donors. What the study reported, not specific to this receptor: The only immune exposure information available for the cohort was CMV serostatus. In a later analysis, several top co-occurrence clusters were reported to appear linked to parvovirus B19, influenza, CMV and Epstein-Barr virus. According to a later analysis, TCR association rates differed among HLA loci, with DRB1 alleles showing the most associated TCRs and HLA-C alleles showing the fewest. Because the 87-base-pair reads could not distinguish some IMGT-functional V segments, including TRBV6-2 and TRBV6-3, those segments were excluded. A further reported finding was that TCR beta sequences accurately predicted the HLA-A and HLA-B alleles for most subjects in the first cohort. The cohort was sequenced for TCR beta chains only, and without alpha or paired-chain data the features that could be detected were limited. In vitro tests confirmed that a few of the cytomegalovirus-associated TCR beta chains recognize cytomegalovirus antigens. Cytomegalovirus status was reported to be diagnosed by the classifier with high specificity and sensitivity in both the original and validation cohorts. While some public TCRs were present in many individuals, most TCR sequences turned up only very rarely across donors. Presence/absence analyses assumed roughly uniform sequencing depth across donors, an assumption that may not hold. The earlier analysis of a few hundred of the donors excluded approximately 15 rarely observed V segments, including chromosome 9 orphons, because counts were too low. A later analysis found that HLA-associated TCR beta chains were more clonally expanded and had lower generation probabilities than equally common non-associated chains. Assigning TCR associations to individual alleles was difficult when HLA alleles, especially DR and DQ, strongly co-occurred. In an earlier analysis of about 600 of the donors, most TCR beta V segments appeared in productive rearrangements about 87% or about 30% of the time, broadly matching IMGT annotations. In a later genetic analysis, fewer N-insertions in productive TCRs were reported among donors in an Asian-associated ancestry cluster than the roughly 700-donor mean. The authors suggested that the approach could potentially be extended to other disease states and immunological phenotypes. Because some donors lacked HLA typing at each locus, the association tests relied only on the typed subset. A total of roughly 160 TCR beta chains were listed by the study as associated with cytomegalovirus. Correlated functional status among segregating V segments might reflect linkage disequilibrium, but an unknown experimental factor could not be ruled out. At a false discovery rate of 0.05, a later analysis linked around 17,000 TCR beta sequences to specific HLA alleles. According to a later analysis, most CMV-associated TCR beta chains appeared to be HLA-restricted, and the HLA associations seemed to be driven largely by CMV exposure. A group of highly shared sequence variants was considered likely to be a technical artifact of the sequencing pipeline. A later genetic analysis associated a missense DCLRE1C variant with V-gene and J-gene trimming of TCR beta chains, and an independent cohort replicated the association.

The rearrangement combines TRBV6-5 with TRBJ2-1; the D gene is perhaps TRBD2, from 6 matching bases. Source material: PBMCs. This sequence originates from a man between 35 and 55 years old in good health and CMV-seronegative. In nucleotide form, the sequence is TGTGCCAGCAGTCCACTTGCGGGGTACTACAATGAGCAGTTCTTC. Translated, it gives CASSPLAGYYNEQFF.